Included here is one T cell receptor (beta chain) sequence, with context. This may arise from a read error, as a much more abundant clone is one base away. The data originate from a study of molecular identifiers for immune sequencing clone quantification. MiXCR was run by TCRdb on the PCR reads, yielding one entry per CDR3 protein. Found here are approximately 100,000 distinct CDR3 sequences, roughly 38% of them singletons; the top ten hold around 3.9%. The sequencing input was naive CD8+ T cells from blood, with Jurkat cell RNA spiked in. Subset in this sample: FACS-sorted CD8+CD4-CCR7+CD45RA+ naive T cells. The sequence was collected from a human donor in good health. Some libraries in this study had Jurkat cell RNA spiked in.

CDR3 bases: TGTGTCAGCAGCCTATTAAGCAATCAGCCCCAGCATTTT. Protein product: CVSSLLSNQPQHF. The chain has TRBV6-2 or TRBV6-3 and TRBJ1-5; D not resolved. The CDR3 has 13 residues. The germline V gene has CDR1 MNHEY and CDR2 SVGEGT.